This T cell receptor beta chain was sequenced for a study of a mutant IDH1 vaccine in newly diagnosed glioma (dated by TCRdb to about 2021). About the study as a whole: Vaccination was initiated 4-6 weeks after radiotherapy alone, or concurrently with temozolomide cycles in the chemotherapy-containing groups. For exploratory analyses, longitudinal TCRB deep sequencing was carried out in 25 treated patients wherever samples were available. The roughly 33 treated patients were around 60% male and 37.5% female, with a mean age of approximately 40 years. Peripheral blood was collected at six visits: V03 (baseline), V05, V07, V10, V12 and V13. Before enrollment, patients had received standard therapy of radiotherapy alone, temozolomide alone, or radiochemotherapy with temozolomide; most received the combination. The week-35 safety follow-up was designated visit V12, and the week-47 end of study was designated visit V13.

What the time point label conveys for this sample: week 47, end of study. Each vaccine dose, consisting of 300 ug of a 20-mer mutant IDH1 peptide in Montanide, was administered subcutaneously with topical imiquimod. Eight vaccinations were administered to patients in weeks 1, 3, 5, 7, 11, 15, 19 and 23, corresponding to visits V03 through V10. Newly diagnosed WHO grade 3 or 4 IDH1-mutant astrocytomas showing loss of nuclear ATRX were present in the donors. The samples were drawn from NOA16, a multicentre, single-arm, open-label phase I trial in Germany that tested a mutant IDH1 peptide vaccine in humans for the first time. The DNeasy Blood and Tissue Kit was used to extract genomic DNA from EDTA blood for TCRB sequencing. A note on this clone: Its antigen target is currently unknown. Compared with germline, one end of the junction differs, possibly owing to a read error.

The protocol used for the library was the immunoSEQ multiplex PCR assay. Rearranged TCR beta chain sequences were amplified with the hsTCRB Kit following the manufacturer's protocol. An Illumina MiSeq was used to sequence the TCRB libraries. Turning to the authors' computational methods: Demultiplexing, trimming and gene mapping were performed with the kit vendor's proprietary platform. The source is immuneACCESS, and TCRdb retained only in-frame sequences with V and J called. Part of the clones is not carried over; for the studies checked, unresolved V genes explain less than half of this, and the remainder is unexplained. D and trimming come from the DNA, and the V and J calls and clone size come from that table. This sample holds about 94,000 clones; around 92% were observed only once. The ten largest clones take up 0.7% to 0.95% of the sample. Reading the germline V gene (reference sequence) gives CDR1 SSHAT and CDR2 FNYEAQ. The CDR3 numbers 15 residues from cysteine through phenylalanine. Only CDR3 DNA is held: 45 bases, read in frame from base 1.

What the authors observed across the whole study: The authors stated that sample limitations prevented analyses of patient blood samples from being reproduced. Immune responses induced by the vaccine were seen in about 93% of patients across multiple MHC alleles. Pseudoprogression seemed to be unrelated to changes in the top peripheral T cell clonotypes found by TCRB sequencing. Availability determined which PBMC samples were chosen for TCRB deep sequencing.

The TCR sequence derives from a woman between 45 and 65 years old with glioma. The material sequenced was PBMCs, taken from a glioma patient whose treatment included an IDH1 peptide vaccine. The rearrangement joined TRBV7-7 to TRBJ1-3; the D gene cannot be named for sure. For the CDR3, the sequence is CASSLAQNSGNTIYF. The DNA sequence is as follows: TGTGCTAGCAGCTTAGCTCAGAACTCTGGAAACACCATATATTTT.